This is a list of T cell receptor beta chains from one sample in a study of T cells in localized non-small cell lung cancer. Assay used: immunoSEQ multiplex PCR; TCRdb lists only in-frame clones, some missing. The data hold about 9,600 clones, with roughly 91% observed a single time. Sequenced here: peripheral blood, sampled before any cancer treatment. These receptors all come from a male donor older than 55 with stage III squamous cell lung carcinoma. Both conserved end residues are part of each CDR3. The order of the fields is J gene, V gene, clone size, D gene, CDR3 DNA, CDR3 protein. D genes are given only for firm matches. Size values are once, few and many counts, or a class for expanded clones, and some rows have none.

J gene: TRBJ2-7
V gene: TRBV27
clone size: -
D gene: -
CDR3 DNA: TGTGCCAGCAAAAGCGGCAGTTCCTACGAGCAGTACTTC
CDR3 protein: CASKSGSSYEQYF

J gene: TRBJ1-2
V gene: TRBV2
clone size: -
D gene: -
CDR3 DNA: TGTGCCAGCATGAGGACAGCAGTCTATGGCTACACCTTC
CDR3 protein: CASMRTAVYGYTF

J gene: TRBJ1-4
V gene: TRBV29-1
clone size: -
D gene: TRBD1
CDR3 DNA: TGCAGCGTCCCCGGGACAGGGGGCGCAGGTGAAAAACTGTTTTTT
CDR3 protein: CSVPGTGGAGEKLFF

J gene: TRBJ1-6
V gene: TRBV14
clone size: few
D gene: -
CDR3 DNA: TGTGCCAGCAGCCAAGTGAGGGGAGTTCATTCACCCCTCCACTTT
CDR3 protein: CASSQVRGVHSPLHF

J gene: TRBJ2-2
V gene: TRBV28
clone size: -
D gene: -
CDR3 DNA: TGTGCCAGCAGCGATCTAGCGACCGGGGAGCTGTTTTTT
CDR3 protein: CASSDLATGELFF

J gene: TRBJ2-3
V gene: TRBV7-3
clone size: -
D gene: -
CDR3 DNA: TGTGCCAGCAGCTTCGTGGGTGGAGATACGCAGTATTTT
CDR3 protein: CASSFVGGDTQYF

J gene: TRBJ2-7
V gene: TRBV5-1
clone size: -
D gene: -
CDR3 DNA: TGCGCCAGCAACCCCGGTGACAGCTCCTACGAGCAGTACTTC
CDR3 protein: CASNPGDSSYEQYF

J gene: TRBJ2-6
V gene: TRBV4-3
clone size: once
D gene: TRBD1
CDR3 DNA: TGCGCCAGCAGCCAGGGAGGGACAGGGGGGTCTGGGGCCAACGTCCTGACTTTC
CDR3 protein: CASSQGGTGGSGANVLTF

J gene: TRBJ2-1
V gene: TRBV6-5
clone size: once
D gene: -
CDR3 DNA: TGTGCCAGCAGTTCAGAGGGCTCCTACAATGAGCAGTTCTTC
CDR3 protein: CASSSEGSYNEQFF

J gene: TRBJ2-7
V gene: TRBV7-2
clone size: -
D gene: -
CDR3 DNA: TGTGCCAGCAGCTTAGCAGGGATCGGCAACGGCGAGCAGTACTTC
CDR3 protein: CASSLAGIGNGEQYF

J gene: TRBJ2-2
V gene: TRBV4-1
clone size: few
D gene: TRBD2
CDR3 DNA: TGCGCCAGCAGCCAAGATGTCGGGGGGGTCACCGGGGAGCTGTTTTTT
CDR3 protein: CASSQDVGGVTGELFF

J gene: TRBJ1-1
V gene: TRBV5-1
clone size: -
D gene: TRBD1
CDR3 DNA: TGCGCCAGCACTTTACGGGACAGGGAGTACACTGAAGCTTTCTTT
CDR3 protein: CASTLRDREYTEAFF

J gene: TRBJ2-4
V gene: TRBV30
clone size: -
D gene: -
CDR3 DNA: TGTGCCTGGAGTGCTTCCGGGGCCTCAAACATTCAGTACTTC
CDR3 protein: CAWSASGASNIQYF